The subject of this entry is one T cell receptor (beta chain). The sample comes from a study of blood T cell repertoires in COVID-19. Overall study context: Acute and convalescent COVID-19 specimens originated in the United States, Italy and Spain. From T cells, B-cell-depleted T cells, or PBMCs came the material, which was cDNA or gDNA.

As processed by the authors: Amplification from reference gene primers served as the basis for estimated nucleated cell counts. Some clones are missing from TCRdb's copy, which holds only in-frame ones; the method was immunoSEQ multiplex PCR. From that table come the V and J calls and clone size; the DNA was used to work out D and trimming. The sample records about 70,000 clones, around nine tenths being singletons. V gave up 2 bases and J gave up 5 bases, with 12 bases separating them. The CDR3 runs 14 residues. Germline V gene sequence: CDR1 MGHRA, CDR2 YSYEKL. Sequencing was done on a sample of peripheral blood. This TCR was sampled from a human donor in a cohort sampled during active COVID-19. The V gene is TRBV4-1, the J gene TRBJ1-1; unclear D gene. CDR3 sequence (DNA): TGCGCCAGCAGCCAACTTCCCCTCGGGACTGAAGCTTTCTTT. This codes for CASSQLPLGTEAFF.